The 5 T cell receptor beta chains listed next were all sequenced from one sample in a study of blood T cell repertoires in COVID-19. This table comes from immunoSEQ multiplex PCR, and its TCRdb copy is limited to in-frame clones, with some not included. The repertoire includes fewer than 120,000 clones, nearly 80% of them detected once, and 16% sits in the top ten. The material sequenced was peripheral blood. These receptors were taken from a woman aged 80 or over with active or convalescent COVID-19.

V and J are TRBV28 and TRBJ2-1, with D perhaps matching TRBD1 (5 bases). Trimming shortened V by 3 bases and J by 13 bases, and 10 bases separated the two germline ends. The CDR3 is made up of 11 amino acids. Germline CDR1 and CDR2: MDHEN and SYDVKM. The CDR3 nucleotides are TGTGCCAGCAGTTTGGCAGGGTCCCAGTTCTTC. Its translation: CASSLAGSQFF. The full variable domain, rest sourced from reference TRBV28 and TRBJ2-1, is DVKVTQSSRYLVKRTGEKVFLECVQDMDHENMFWYRQDPGLGLRLIYFSYDVKMKEKGDIPEGYSVSREKKERFSLILESASTNQTSMYLCASSLAGSQFFGPGTRLTVL.

A note on this clone: Compared with germline, one end of the junction differs, possibly owing to a read error. This sequence joins TRBV6-2 or TRBV6-3 and TRBJ2-1, with TRBD2 identical over 14 bases. Germline V gene sequence: CDR1 MNHEY, CDR2 SVGEGT. CDR3 length equals 19 residues. Here the CDR3 reads CASSYSPGTSGSKRDEQFF. The DNA of the CDR3 is TGTGCCAGCAGCTACTCCCCCGGGACTAGCGGGAGTAAGAGGGATGAGCAGTTCTTC.

The V call is TRBV5-1, the J call TRBJ2-7; 12 bases map to TRBD2. The CDR3 covers 15 residues. Unmatched junction bases numbered 8, after V lost 3 bases and J lost 7 bases. Germline lookup yields CDR1 SGHRS and CDR2 YFSETQ. The CDR3 protein is CASSSSGRASREQYF. The CDR3 bases are TGCGCCAGCAGCTCTAGCGGGAGGGCCAGTCGGGAGCAGTACTTC.

The genes are TRBV19 and TRBJ1-5; D gene ambiguous. Trimming took 6 bases from V and 7 from J, leaving 10 bases between them. The germline gives CDR1 LNHDA, CDR2 SQIVND (reference sequence). The CDR3 runs 12 residues. The CDR3 loop is CASSPPRQPQHF. CDR3 coding DNA: TGTGCCAGTAGCCCCCCTCGGCAGCCCCAGCATTTT.

The DNA for the CDR3 is TGTGCCAGCAGTTTAGCTATCCCCGGGACAGATCAGCCCCAGCATTTT. Amino acid sequence: CASSLAIPGTDQPQHF. The V and J genes are TRBV27 and TRBJ1-5, with TRBD1 matching over 7 bases. Germline V lookup: CDR1 MNHEY, CDR2 SMNVEV (reference sequence). The CDR3 contains 16 residues. Trimming took 2 bases from V and 5 from J; bases not matched to a gene: 9.